Below are 25 T cell receptor beta chains sequenced from a single sample in a study of CD8+ T cells in alopecia areata. Noted treatment: oral pan-JAK inhibitor, 5-10 mg twice daily. TCR sequencing used cDNA made by reverse transcription of extracted RNA. Clones were read by immunoSEQ multiplex PCR, and TCRdb kept only the in-frame ones, dropping some. The top ten clones hold approximately 1.7% of a sample with around 290,000 clones, over 45% of them seen once. Material: CD4+ T cells sorted from blood, obtained at week 24, from a patient treated with tofacitinib. The receptors come from a human donor with alopecia areata.

The V and J genes are TRBV6-1 and TRBJ1-2; 7 bases line up with TRBD1. CDR3 length: 13 amino acids. From germline, CDR1 is MNHNS and CDR2 SASEGT. V trimming: 8 bases; J trimming: 4 bases; junction bases outside the gene matches: 7. CDR3 in DNA: TGTGCCAGCGGGACAGTTGGGACCTATGGCTACACCTTC. This gives the protein CASGTVGTYGYTF.

In its sample, this clone was seen a few times. Other DNA sequences within the sample encode an identical CDR3. This chain joins TRBV7-9 and TRBJ1-6; D gene unclear. Trimming cost V 1 base and J 7 bases, with 2 bases left between them. CDR3 size: 12 residues. Germline V gene data show CDR1 as SEHNR and CDR2 as FQNEAQ (reference sequence). The CDR3 DNA follows: TGTGCCAGCAGCTTAGTCAATTCACCCCTCCACTTT. Its protein is CASSLVNSPLHF.

The V call is TRBV4-3, the J call TRBJ2-2, with D hard to call. This CDR3 spans 15 amino acids. Per the germline V gene, CDR1 is LGHNA and CDR2 is YSLEER. Between the trimmed V and J ends, which lost 0 bases and 3 bases, there was a span of 8 bases. DNA of the CDR3: TGCGCCAGCAGCCAAGATCTTATAGACACCGGGGAGCTGTTTTTT. Translated, it gives CASSQDLIDTGELFF.

The gene calls are TRBV28 and TRBJ2-5; TRBD1 might be the D (5 bases). Germline V CDR1 and CDR2: MDHEN, SYDVKM. Trimming took off 5 bases at V and 2 bases at J, with 12 bases between the two ends. This CDR3 comprises 14 residues. CDR3 sequence: CASSLVRQQETQYF. CDR3 nucleotide sequence: TGTGCCAGCAGTCTCGTGCGACAGCAAGAGACCCAGTACTTC.

This clone appeared a few times. The chain has TRBV29-1 and TRBJ2-7; maybe TRBD1 (7 bases). The V end was cut by 3 bases, the J end by 1 base, with 10 bases between. Germline V lookup: CDR1 SQVTM, CDR2 ANQGSEA. The CDR3 runs to 13 residues. DNA of the CDR3: TGCAGCGTTGAGTCAGGGGGGTCCTACGAGCAGTACTTC. This sequence encodes CSVESGGSYEQYF.

This chain connects TRBV29-1 to TRBJ2-5; weak D call: TRBD1 (5 bases). TRBJ2-7 matches the DNA end more closely, so the J call is doubtful. Germline lookup yields CDR1 SQVTM and CDR2 ANQGSEA. This CDR3 comprises 11 residues. The CDR3 DNA reads as TGCAGCGTCGCCCCAGGGCACGAGCAGTACTTC. It encodes CSVAPGHEQYF.

The chain is built from TRBV5-6 and TRBJ1-1; the D gene is possibly TRBD1 (6 bases). From germline, CDR1 is SGHDT and CDR2 YYEEEE. V lost 4 bases to trimming and J lost 0 bases, with 16 bases between them. This CDR3 has 16 residues. CDR3 protein: CASSLYRANMNTEAFF. CDR3 DNA sequence: TGTGCCAGCAGCCTGTACAGGGCTAACATGAACACTGAAGCTTTCTTT.

The genes are TRBV30 and TRBJ1-1, with D unclear. V gave up 0 bases and J gave up 1 base, with 9 bases separating them. This CDR3 has 14 amino acids. Germline V gene lookup returns CDR1 GTSNPN and CDR2 SVGIG (reference sequence). The CDR3 sequence is CAWSVLSGNTEAFF. The CDR3 DNA is TGTGCCTGGAGTGTACTCTCAGGGAACACTGAAGCTTTCTTT.

This clone was seen many times. The chain is built from TRBV2 and TRBJ2-7; 11 positions agree with TRBD2. CDR3 length equals 17 residues. The V segment lost 4 bases and the J segment 3 bases; nucleotides outside the gene matches: 11. In germline, CDR1 is SNHLY, CDR2 FYNNEI. The CDR3 loop is CASSGGLGTSGNYEQYF. The CDR3 DNA follows: TGTGCCAGCAGTGGCGGCCTAGGGACTAGCGGAAACTACGAGCAGTACTTC. Variable domain in full (rest from reference TRBV2 and TRBJ2-7): EPEVTQTPSHQVTQMGQEVILRCVPISNHLYFYWYRQILGQKVEFLVSFYNNEISEKSEIFDDQFSVERPDGSNFTLKIRSTKLEDSAMYFCASSGGLGTSGNYEQYFGPGTRLTVT.

This clone showed up just a few times. The chain links TRBV5-1 to TRBJ2-5; 9 bases line up with TRBD1. Germline CDR1 and CDR2: SGHRS and YFSETQ. This CDR3 comprises 15 residues. The V gene end was trimmed by 4 bases and the J gene end by 5 bases; junction bases not matched to a gene: 9. The chain's CDR3 is CASSVQGAGGETQYF. As DNA, the CDR3 is TGCGCCAGCAGCGTACAGGGGGCGGGTGGTGAGACCCAGTACTTC.

V and J are TRBV5-4 and TRBJ2-2, with 12 bases that match TRBD2. With V trimmed by 0 bases and J by 7 bases, 7 bases remained unmatched. This CDR3 spans 17 amino acids. Looked up from germline, CDR1 is SGHNT and CDR2 is YYREEE (reference sequence). CDR3 in amino acids: CASSLERTSGVIGELFF. As DNA, the CDR3 is TGTGCCAGCAGCTTGGAGAGGACTAGCGGGGTTATCGGGGAGCTGTTTTTT. Full variable domain (remainder filled in from reference TRBV5-4 and TRBJ2-2): ETGVTQSPTHLIKTRGQQVTLRCSSQSGHNTVSWYQQALGQGPQFIFQYYREEENGRGNFPPRFSGLQFPNYSSELNVNALELDDSALYLCASSLERTSGVIGELFFGEGSRLTVL.

The V gene is TRBV30, the J gene TRBJ2-3; D is possibly TRBD1 (5 bases). The germline gives CDR1 GTSNPN, CDR2 SVGIG (reference sequence). The CDR3 is made up of 15 amino acids. V was trimmed by 4 bases and J by 0 bases, leaving 14 bases between them. In DNA, the CDR3 is TGTGCCTGGACGCTACAGGAATCTAGCACAGATACGCAGTATTTT. This sequence encodes CAWTLQESSTDTQYF.

The V call is TRBV4-3, the J call TRBJ1-2; no firm D call. Germline V gene data show CDR1 as LGHNA and CDR2 as YSLEER. Trimming stripped 4 bases from V and 4 bases from J, with 13 bases between. The CDR3 loop spans 14 amino acids. The CDR3 sequence is CASSPSGPTYGYTF. The CDR3 DNA reads TGCGCCAGCAGCCCATCCGGCCCCACCTATGGCTACACCTTC.

This clone was observed once. The chain carries TRBV10-3 and TRBJ2-5; D possibly matches TRBD1 or TRBD2 (6 bases each). CDR1 is ENHRY and CDR2 is SYGVKD in the germline V gene. The length of the CDR3 is 14 residues. V was trimmed by 5 bases and J by 1 base, leaving 11 bases between them. This CDR3 is CAISPGAFQETQYF. CDR3 bases: TGTGCCATCAGTCCGGGGGCATTCCAAGAGACCCAGTACTTC.

This clone was seen a handful of times. The chain has TRBV15 and TRBJ2-7; TRBD2 is a possible D gene (6 bases). The CDR3 has 15 residues. V dropped 6 bases and J dropped 2 bases, with 17 bases sitting between them. Germline V gives CDR1 LNHNV, CDR2 YYDKDF (reference sequence). For the CDR3, the DNA is TGTGCCACCAGTACCGACCGGGGGTTTGCCTACGAGCAGTACTTC. This gives the protein CATSTDRGFAYEQYF.

V usage is TRBV7-2 and J usage is TRBJ2-1, with D possibly matching TRBD2 (6 bases). The CDR3 contains 12 residues. Germline V gene data show CDR1 as SGHTA and CDR2 as FQGNSA. V lost 1 base, J lost 14 bases, and 12 bases lay in between. The CDR3 region is CASSLVGREEFF. The CDR3 DNA reads as TGTGCCAGCAGCTTAGTGGGCAGGGAGGAGTTCTTC.

This chain joins TRBV5-1 and TRBJ1-1; 7 bases fit TRBD1. Germline CDR1 is SGHRS and CDR2 is YFSETQ. V trimming: 4 bases; J trimming: 2 bases; junction bases outside the gene matches: 8. CDR3 length equals 15 residues. The chain's CDR3 is CASSPAGTANTEAFF. The DNA of the CDR3 is TGCGCCAGCAGCCCGGCCGGGACAGCCAACACTGAAGCTTTCTTT.

The rearrangement links TRBV29-1 to TRBJ1-1, with a possible D match to TRBD1 (5 bases). The CDR3 runs to 14 residues. Trimming cost V 3 bases and J 5 bases, with 16 bases left between them. Germline-derived CDR1 and CDR2 are SQVTM and ANQGSEA. CDR3 DNA: TGCAGCGTTGATAGGGACCGGGGGGGGACTGAAGCTTTCTTT. This gives the protein CSVDRDRGGTEAFF.

V usage is TRBV6-5 and J usage is TRBJ2-1, with D uncertain. CDR3 length: 13 residues. Per germline, CDR1 MNHEY and CDR2 SVGAGI. Trimming took off 0 bases at V and 10 bases at J, with 10 bases between the two ends. The CDR3 region has the DNA TGTGCCAGCAGTTACTCGACTTACGGGGAGCAGTTCTTC. Translating gives CASSYSTYGEQFF.

This clone was observed a few times. The gene calls are TRBV28 and TRBJ1-1; D not certain. The V and J ends lost 10 bases and 0 bases respectively, with 15 bases between them. Germline loops: CDR1 MDHEN, CDR2 SYDVKM. The CDR3 runs to 14 residues. CDR3 sequence (DNA): TGTGCCACCGATCTGGCGTCGGTGAACACTGAAGCTTTCTTT. Amino acids: CATDLASVNTEAFF.

This clone was observed a single time. The J gene is TRBJ2-1, the V gene TRBV5-1; the D gene could be TRBD1 or TRBD2 (5 bases each). The CDR3 spans 15 residues. Trimming pared 0 bases from V and 7 bases from J, leaving 14 bases between. In germline, CDR1 is SGHRS, CDR2 YFSETQ. The CDR3 sequence is CASSLGSGPGNEQFF. The CDR3 bases are TGCGCCAGCAGCTTGGGATCGGGACCGGGGAATGAGCAGTTCTTC.

V gene TRBV5-1 combines with J gene TRBJ2-7; D remains unclear. Trimming left V 0 bases short and J 6 bases short, with 4 bases between. CDR3 size: 11 residues. Per germline, CDR1 SGHRS and CDR2 YFSETQ. CDR3 sequence (DNA): TGCGCCAGCAGCTTGGGGTTCGAGCAGTACTTC. Its protein is CASSLGFEQYF.

This clone was observed a few times. This chain uses TRBV19 with TRBJ1-1, with D maybe TRBD1 (6 bases). Germline CDR1 LNHDA, CDR2 SQIVND (reference sequence). Trimming removed 2 bases from V and 0 bases from J, with 13 bases in between. This CDR3 has 16 amino acids. CDR3 residues: CASSISRGHLNTEAFF. As DNA, the CDR3 is TGTGCCAGTAGTATATCGCGGGGACACCTGAACACTGAAGCTTTCTTT.

The chain combines TRBV25-1 with TRBJ2-3; D is uncertain. V gave up 5 bases and J gave up 0 bases, with 6 bases separating them. Germline CDR1 is MGHDK and CDR2 is SYGVNS. The CDR3 consists of 13 residues. The CDR3 reads CASSIGSTDTQYF. In nucleotides, the CDR3 is TGTGCCAGCAGTATAGGCAGCACAGATACGCAGTATTTT.

This clone was detected only a few times. The genes are TRBV10-3 and TRBJ1-2; a weak D match, TRBD1 (5 bases). Germline lookup yields CDR1 ENHRY and CDR2 SYGVKD. The CDR3 has 15 amino acids. Trimming took off 10 bases at V and 1 base at J, with 19 bases between the two ends. CDR3 region: CATAREPSINYGYTF. The CDR3 coding sequence is TGTGCCACCGCCAGGGAGCCTTCCATTAACTATGGCTACACCTTC.